This T cell receptor beta chain was captured in a study of blood T cells in healthy people across ages. Overall study findings and caveats: The recorded TCR beta diversity per million T cells decreased in a roughly linear manner with age.

The germline V and J ends were trimmed by 5 bases and 5 bases, with 9 bases remaining between them. The CDR3 runs 12 residues. Germline V gene lookup returns CDR1 SNHLY and CDR2 FYNNEI. The use of a sample-barcoded 5' primer and a J-beta primer mix characterized a second PCR of 7 to 11 cycles. TCRdb used MiXCR to reprocess the 5' RACE reads, holding one entry per CDR3 protein. The sample carries around 1.7 million distinct CDR3 sequences, roughly 27% recorded once. This clonotype was seen a few times. Its antigen is unknown. Healthy Russian Caucasian donors spanned ages roughly 6 to 100 years. Every participating donor contributed 8.5 to 10 milliliters of peripheral blood through a draw. Samples each yielded at least 6 micrograms of total RNA.

The TCR comes from a woman aged 25-40 years in good health. Sequenced material: blood. The V and J genes are TRBV2 and TRBJ2-5; D not certain. CDR3 region: CASSLADETQYF. The CDR3 DNA follows: TGTGCCAGCAGTCTGGCGGACGAGACCCAGTACTTC.